A single sample is the source of the 14 T cell receptor beta chains below, sequenced in a study of T cells after yellow fever vaccination. In TCRdb, the 5' RACE reads were re-called with MiXCR into one record per CDR3 protein. The data show around 590,000 distinct CDR3 sequences, with approximately 13% seen just once and under 15% held by the top ten. This specimen was PBMCs, taken on the day of the yellow fever booster vaccination. The receptors here all came from a man aged 25-45 years who received the YFV17D yellow fever vaccine.

This sequence joins TRBV7-2 and TRBJ2-3, with D perhaps assigned TRBD1 or TRBD2 (5 bases each). V lost 7 bases and J lost 0, with 8 bases in between. The CDR3 has 13 residues. Germline V gene sequence: CDR1 SGHTA, CDR2 FQGNSA. The CDR3: CASNRDSTDTQYF. CDR3 sequence (DNA): TGTGCCAGCAACCGGGACAGCACAGATACGCAGTATTTT. Variable domain in full (rest from reference TRBV7-2 and TRBJ2-3): GAGVSQSPSNKVTEKGKDVELRCDPISGHTALYWYRQSLGQGLEFLIYFQGNSAPDKSGLPSDRFSAERTGGSVSTLTIQRTQQEDSAVYLCASNRDSTDTQYFGPGTRLTVL.

The V call is TRBV5-1, the J call TRBJ2-7, with D unresolved. The CDR3 contains 13 residues. Germline V gives CDR1 SGHRS, CDR2 YFSETQ. V shed 6 bases and J shed 2 bases, with 12 bases lying between them. CDR3 loop: CASTGALPYEQYF. The CDR3 nucleotides are TGCGCCAGCACCGGAGCGCTCCCCTACGAGCAGTACTTC.

This clonotype was found once. The chain couples TRBV6-1 to TRBJ2-5; D not resolved. The germline CDR1 and CDR2 sequences are MNHNS and SASEGT. The CDR3 runs to 12 residues. Between the trimmed V and J ends, which lost 10 bases and 7 bases, there was a span of 16 bases. As DNA, the CDR3 is TGTGCCACCGATGGCGACTCGAGGACCCAGTACTTC. It translates to CATDGDSRTQYF.

This clonotype has more than one count but fewer than ten. This sequence joins TRBV7-2 and TRBJ2-1; no definite D call. CDR3 length: 12 amino acids. V was clipped by 2 bases and J by 9 bases, with 8 bases between them. Germline values: CDR1 SGHTA, CDR2 FQGNSA. This CDR3 reads CASSLQRGEQFF. DNA of the CDR3: TGTGCCAGCAGCTTACAGCGAGGTGAGCAGTTCTTC.

The CDR3 sequence is CASSSGGFYSNQPQHF. Written as DNA, the CDR3 is TGTGCCAGCAGCTCGGGAGGCTTTTATAGCAATCAGCCCCAGCATTTT. The chain has TRBV7-9 and TRBJ1-5; no firm D call. Germline V gives CDR1 SEHNR, CDR2 FQNEAQ (reference sequence). CDR3 length: 16 residues. Trimming left V 4 bases short and J 0 bases short, with 13 bases between.

This clonotype was seen only a few times. The chain recombines TRBV5-1 with TRBJ1-4; D is ambiguous. The germline V gene has CDR1 SGHRS and CDR2 YFSETQ. This CDR3 spans 17 amino acids. The ends were cut back, 0 bases at V and 5 bases at J, with 17 bases in the middle. CDR3 nucleotides: TGCGCCAGCAGCTTGGGGGCGGCCAGTAGGAGGAATGAAAAACTGTTTTTT. Amino acid sequence: CASSLGAASRRNEKLFF. The full variable domain, in which reference TRBV5-1 and TRBJ1-4 provide the parts outside the CDR3, is KAGVTQTPRYLIKTRGQQVTLSCSPISGHRSVSWYQQTPGQGLQFLFEYFSETQRNKGNFPGRFSGRQFSNSRSEMNVSTLELGDSALYLCASSLGAASRRNEKLFFGSGTQLSVL.

This chain connects TRBV7-2 to TRBJ2-6; tentative D call: TRBD2 (6 bases). The CDR3 loop spans 17 amino acids. Germline V gene sequence: CDR1 SGHTA, CDR2 FQGNSA. With 5 bases removed from V and 0 bases from J, the gap between germline ends came to 14 bases. The CDR3 DNA is TGTGCCAGCAGCATTTTGCGGGGTATCTCTGGGGCCAACGTCCTGACTTTC. This translates into CASSILRGISGANVLTF. Supplemented by reference TRBV7-2 and TRBJ2-6, the full variable domain reads GAGVSQSPSNKVTEKGKDVELRCDPISGHTALYWYRQSLGQGLEFLIYFQGNSAPDKSGLPSDRFSAERTGGSVSTLTIQRTQQEDSAVYLCASSILRGISGANVLTFGAGSRLTVL.

The chain employs TRBV7-9 and TRBJ2-2; perhaps TRBD1 as D (5 bases). Trimming stripped 9 bases from V and 4 bases from J, with 12 bases between. Germline CDR1 SEHNR, CDR2 FQNEAQ (reference sequence). This CDR3 is built from 13 residues. CDR3 protein: CASTWGGTGELFF. In DNA, the CDR3 is TGTGCCAGTACTTGGGGCGGCACCGGGGAGCTGTTTTTT. Full variable domain (rest looked up from reference TRBV7-9 and TRBJ2-2): DTGVSQNPRHKITKRGQNVTFRCDPISEHNRLYWYRQTLGQGPEFLTYFQNEAQLEKSRLLSDRFSAERPKGSFSTLEIQRTEQGDSAMYLCASTWGGTGELFFGEGSRLTVL.

This clonotype was seen just once. V is TRBV20-1 and J is TRBJ2-7; TRBD2 matches at 11 bases. The CDR3 contains 15 residues. J lost 3 bases, V lost 6 bases, and 10 bases had no gene match. Germline V gives CDR1 DFQATT, CDR2 SNEGSKA (reference sequence). The chain's CDR3 is CSAKTLLAGVYEQYF. CDR3 coding DNA: TGCAGTGCCAAAACCCTACTAGCGGGAGTCTACGAGCAGTACTTC.

The genes are TRBV12-3 or TRBV12-4 and TRBJ2-7; 9 bases fit TRBD1. The CDR3 runs to 14 residues. The V gene end was trimmed by 8 bases and the J gene end by 4 bases; junction bases not matched to a gene: 9. The CDR3 DNA sequence: TGTGCCAGCGGTTCCACAGGGGGCCTTTACGAGCAGTACTTC. Protein sequence: CASGSTGGLYEQYF.

This clonotype turned up a few times. The rearrangement uses TRBV4-1 and TRBJ2-2; perhaps D is TRBD1 or TRBD2 (6 bases each). Trimming removed 4 bases at V and 5 bases at J, with 23 bases between. The CDR3 sequence is 18 residues long. Germline CDR1 and CDR2: MGHRA and YSYEKL. CDR3 residues: CASSRNPGGRGETGELFF. DNA for the CDR3: TGCGCCAGCAGCCGAAACCCCGGGGGCAGGGGAGAAACCGGGGAGCTGTTTTTT.

There are many counts of this clonotype. The chain combines TRBV4-2 with TRBJ2-7; TRBD2 matches at 7 bases. Germline CDR1 and CDR2: LGHNA and YNFKEQ. V lost 1 base to trimming and J lost 0 bases; unmatched junction nucleotides: 3. This CDR3 spans 15 amino acids. The CDR3 DNA sequence: TGTGCCAGCAGCCAAGGGGGGGGAGACTCCTACGAGCAGTACTTC. This codes for CASSQGGGDSYEQYF.

There are a few counts of this clonotype. The genes are TRBV5-1 and TRBJ2-3; D is possibly TRBD2 (6 bases). Per the germline V gene, CDR1 is SGHRS and CDR2 is YFSETQ. The CDR3 covers 17 residues. V gave up 4 bases and J gave up 1 base, with 19 bases separating them. DNA for the CDR3: TGCGCCAGCAGCCCGGGGACTGGGGGACGGGGCACAGATACGCAGTATTTT. This encodes CASSPGTGGRGTDTQYF.

This clonotype was counted between two and nine times. The chain combines TRBV20-1 with TRBJ2-7; tentatively, D is TRBD2 (5 bases). CDR1 is DFQATT, CDR2 SNEGSKA, per germline (reference sequence). CDR3 length: 15 amino acids. V gave up 3 bases and J gave up 0 bases, with 15 bases separating them. CDR3 loop: CSAREALRDSYEQYF. DNA for the CDR3: TGCAGTGCTAGGGAGGCGTTGAGGGACTCCTACGAGCAGTACTTC.